This entry lists 26 T cell receptor beta chains sequenced from one sample in a study of blood T cell repertoires in COVID-19 (dated by TCRdb to about 2020). The method behind the library was the immunoSEQ multiplex PCR assay. Entries here come from immuneACCESS through TCRdb and include only in-frame sequences with V and J called. Some clones fail to appear in such tables; in the studies checked, an unresolved V gene covers under half of the shortfall, and the cause of the remainder is unknown. The sample records under 200,000 clones, 83% of which are singletons. The ten largest clones capture approximately 2% of the sample. What was sequenced was peripheral blood. The receptors were sampled from an elderly woman with acute or convalescent COVID-19.

Here the CDR3 DNA reads TGTGCCAGCACATACCGGGAATGGACTGAAGCTTTCTTT. It yields the protein CASTYREWTEAFF. V is TRBV6-5 and J is TRBJ1-1; D gene uncertain. The ends were cut back, 7 bases at V and 5 bases at J, with 14 bases in the middle. The CDR3 loop spans 13 amino acids. In germline, CDR1 is MNHEY, CDR2 SVGAGI.

V is TRBV3-1 (or the pseudogene TRBV3-2) and J is TRBJ2-5; D remains unclear. This CDR3 has 15 residues. Per germline, CDR1 LGHDT and CDR2 YNNKEL (reference sequence). V lost 0 bases to trimming and J lost 0 bases, with 8 bases between them. As DNA, the CDR3 is TGTGCCAGCAGCCAAGAGCGCAGGTACCAAGAGACCCAGTACTTC. This encodes CASSQERRYQETQYF.

This rearrangement joins TRBV6-2 or TRBV6-3 to TRBJ1-6; 9 bases match TRBD1. CDR3 size: 17 residues. Looked up from germline, CDR1 is MNHEY and CDR2 is SVGEGT. V shed 6 bases, J shed 5 bases, and the junction held 11 bases outside the gene matches. CDR3 nucleotides: TGTGCCAGCAGCCCTGACCCTAGGACAGGGGATAATTCACCCCTCCACTTT. It codes for CASSPDPRTGDNSPLHF.

V and J are TRBV9 and TRBJ2-1, with 9 bases that match TRBD1. Germline-derived CDR1 and CDR2 are SGDLS and YYNGEE. The ends lost 4 bases at V and 5 bases at J; junction bases unmatched: 4. CDR3 length: 14 residues. The DNA of the CDR3 is TGTGCCAGCAGCCGGACAGGGGCCCACAATGAGCAGTTCTTC. Translated, it gives CASSRTGAHNEQFF.

The chain combines TRBV5-4 with TRBJ2-7; 9 bases agree with TRBD1. The CDR3 has 14 residues. Germline CDR1 is SGHNT and CDR2 is YYREEE (reference sequence). With V trimmed by 0 bases and J by 6 bases, 4 bases remained unmatched. Written as DNA, the CDR3 is TGTGCCAGCAGCTTGGGGGACAGGGACGCCGAGCAGTACTTC. Translation gives CASSLGDRDAEQYF.

The V call is TRBV5-1, the J call TRBJ2-5, with TRBD2 matching 12 bases. The CDR3 is 15 amino acids. CDR1 is SGHRS, CDR2 YFSETQ, per germline. Trimming cost V 4 bases and J 7 bases; bases outside gene matches: 8. The CDR3 spells CASSPGLAGLGTQYF. The CDR3 nucleotides are TGCGCCAGCAGCCCGGGACTAGCGGGCCTGGGGACCCAGTACTTC. Filled out from reference TRBV5-1 and TRBJ2-5, the complete variable domain reads KAGVTQTPRYLIKTRGQQVTLSCSPISGHRSVSWYQQTPGQGLQFLFEYFSETQRNKGNFPGRFSGRQFSNSRSEMNVSTLELGDSALYLCASSPGLAGLGTQYFGPGTRLLVL.

The chain is built from TRBV9 and TRBJ2-1; maybe TRBD2 (6 bases). The CDR3 consists of 15 residues. V was shortened by 4 bases and J by 9 bases, with 20 bases between the two germline ends. Germline V gene data show CDR1 as SGDLS and CDR2 as YYNGEE. The CDR3 DNA reads as TGTGCCAGCAGCTTCACGACTAGTCTACGCGGTGAGCAGTTCTTC. Translation gives CASSFTTSLRGEQFF.

This chain joins TRBV6-2 or TRBV6-3 and TRBJ2-7; a weak D match, TRBD1 (6 bases). Germline loops: CDR1 MNHEY, CDR2 SVGEGT. Between the trimmed V and J ends, which lost 3 bases and 3 bases, there was a span of 9 bases. This CDR3 is 13 amino acids long. CDR3 residues: CASSYFRGYEQYF. The CDR3 coding sequence is TGTGCCAGCAGTTATTTCAGGGGCTACGAGCAGTACTTC.

The gene calls are TRBV30 and TRBJ1-4; D may be TRBD1 (6 bases). Trimming removed 5 bases from V and 3 bases from J, with 16 bases in between. The CDR3 is 15 amino acids. From germline, CDR1 is GTSNPN and CDR2 SVGIG (reference sequence). CDR3 sequence: CAWSRPGHANEKLFF. CDR3 nucleotides: TGTGCCTGGTCCCGCCCGGGACACGCTAATGAAAAACTGTTTTTT. Using reference TRBV30 and TRBJ1-4 for the parts outside the CDR3, the full variable domain is SQTIHQWPATLVQPVGSPLSLECTVEGTSNPNLYWYRQAAGRGLQLLFYSVGIGQISSEVPQNLSASRPQDRQFILSSKKLLLSDSGFYLCAWSRPGHANEKLFFGSGTQLSVL.

J is TRBJ2-3 and V is TRBV5-4, with D perhaps matching TRBD2 (5 bases). V lost 2 bases and J 5 bases, leaving 6 bases between the germline ends. CDR1 is SGHNT, CDR2 YYREEE, per germline (reference sequence). The CDR3 is 12 amino acids. CDR3 DNA sequence: TGTGCCAGCAGCTTCGGGATAGATACGCAGTATTTT. Its translation is CASSFGIDTQYF.

The table lists this clone with a count of one. Distinct nucleotide sequences in the sample also encode this CDR3. The chain links TRBV3-1 (or the pseudogene TRBV3-2) to TRBJ2-1; perhaps TRBD2 as D (7 bases). Germline lookup yields CDR1 LGHDT and CDR2 YNNKEL (reference sequence). The CDR3 extends over 16 amino acids. Trimming took off 0 bases at V and 5 bases at J, with 14 bases between the two ends. The DNA of the CDR3 is TGTGCCAGCAGCCAAGATGCGGGGGCGAAAAACAATGAGCAGTTCTTC. Translating gives CASSQDAGAKNNEQFF.

This clone occurred once. The chain carries TRBV6-2 or TRBV6-3 and TRBJ2-7; 13 bases are shared with TRBD2. The ends lost 6 bases at V and 0 bases at J; junction bases unmatched: 5. The germline V gene has CDR1 MNHEY and CDR2 SVGEGT. CDR3 length equals 16 residues. This CDR3 reads CASSSWTSGSSYEQYF. CDR3 bases: TGTGCCAGCAGCTCATGGACTAGCGGGAGCTCCTACGAGCAGTACTTC.

The chain joins TRBV3-1 (or the pseudogene TRBV3-2) to TRBJ2-5, with 12 bases that match TRBD2. Germline loops: CDR1 LGHDT, CDR2 YNNKEL (reference sequence). CDR3 length equals 17 residues. The V and J ends lost 4 bases and 2 bases, in that order; junction bases with no gene match: 8. CDR3 in amino acids: CASSLETSGSFQETQYF. The CDR3 DNA is TGTGCCAGCAGCCTCGAGACTAGCGGGAGCTTTCAAGAGACCCAGTACTTC.

The chain has TRBV30 and TRBJ2-7; a weak D match, TRBD1 (6 bases). Trimming removed 3 bases at V and 5 bases at J, with 17 bases between. Germline CDR1 GTSNPN, CDR2 SVGIG (reference sequence). The CDR3 length is 14 residues. The CDR3 is CAWSLAYPGDEQYF. The DNA of the CDR3 is TGTGCCTGGAGCTTGGCCTACCCAGGGGACGAGCAGTACTTC. The full variable domain, with the rest looked up from reference TRBV30 and TRBJ2-7, is SQTIHQWPATLVQPVGSPLSLECTVEGTSNPNLYWYRQAAGRGLQLLFYSVGIGQISSEVPQNLSASRPQDRQFILSSKKLLLSDSGFYLCAWSLAYPGDEQYFGPGTRLTVT.

This sequence joins TRBV6-5 and TRBJ2-3; TRBD2 agrees at 7 bases. Germline loops: CDR1 MNHEY, CDR2 SVGAGI. The V gene end was trimmed by 8 bases and the J gene end by 3 bases; junction bases not matched to a gene: 5. The CDR3 is 13 amino acids. DNA for the CDR3: TGTGCCAGCGGGGGGGGGAAAACAGATACGCAGTATTTT. This gives the protein CASGGGKTDTQYF.

This clone was detected a few times. The chain combines TRBV5-1 with TRBJ2-5, with a weak D call TRBD2 (6 bases). CDR3 length: 14 residues. The V and J ends lost 4 bases and 5 bases respectively, with 15 bases between them. CDR1 is SGHRS and CDR2 is YFSETQ in the germline V gene. CDR3 in amino acids: CASSTSGGVETQYF. CDR3 nucleotide sequence: TGCGCCAGCAGCACATCCGGGGGAGTGGAGACCCAGTACTTC.

V and J are TRBV7-2 and TRBJ2-5; 11 bases align to TRBD2. This CDR3 region has 16 residues. The V segment lost 4 bases and the J segment 2 bases; nucleotides outside the gene matches: 6. Per germline, CDR1 SGHTA and CDR2 FQGNSA. The CDR3 region has the DNA TGTGCCAGCAGCTCTTATAGCGGGGGGGTTCAAGAGACCCAGTACTTC. Translation gives CASSSYSGGVQETQYF.

The gene calls are TRBV5-4 and TRBJ1-1; no reliable D call. This CDR3 contains 14 residues. CDR1 and CDR2 from the germline V gene are SGHNT and YYREEE (reference sequence). Trimming removed 0 bases from V and 4 bases from J, with 10 bases in between. CDR3 amino acids: CASSLAVSGTEAFF. In nucleotides, the CDR3 is TGTGCCAGCAGCTTGGCCGTGAGTGGCACTGAAGCTTTCTTT.

The J gene is TRBJ1-2, the V gene TRBV30, with TRBD1 matching 8 bases. From germline, CDR1 is GTSNPN and CDR2 SVGIG (reference sequence). The CDR3 length is 14 residues. The trim removed 2 bases at V and 1 base at J, leaving 3 bases unmatched. This CDR3 is CAWSTTGVNYGYTF. CDR3 nucleotide sequence: TGTGCCTGGAGTACGACAGGGGTTAACTATGGCTACACCTTC.

The rearrangement uses TRBV2 and TRBJ2-3; 9 bases map to TRBD1. The germline CDR1 and CDR2 sequences are SNHLY and FYNNEI. V was clipped by 5 bases and J by 5 bases; unmatched bases: 8. The CDR3 totals 15 residues. This chain's CDR3 is CASSPAGTGKDTQYF. The CDR3 DNA reads TGTGCCAGCAGTCCAGCCGGGACAGGGAAAGATACGCAGTATTTT.

This chain joins TRBV9 and TRBJ1-4; 8 nucleotides agree with TRBD1. The V segment lost 1 base and the J segment 7 bases; nucleotides outside the gene matches: 6. Germline-derived CDR1 and CDR2 are SGDLS and YYNGEE. This CDR3 spans 15 amino acids. The CDR3 loop is CASSVNTGGGEKLFF. DNA of the CDR3: TGTGCCAGCAGCGTAAATACAGGGGGAGGTGAAAAACTGTTTTTT.

In this sample, this clone turned up a few times. This sequence joins TRBV7-2 and TRBJ2-2; 7 positions match TRBD2. CDR1 SGHTA and CDR2 FQGNSA come from the germline V gene. CDR3 length equals 14 residues. After removal of 2 bases from V and 6 bases from J, the junction contained 3 bases not matched to a gene. CDR3 in amino acids: CASSLYTSAGELFF. CDR3 in DNA: TGTGCCAGCAGCTTATACACTAGCGCCGGGGAGCTGTTTTTT.

The CDR3 reads CASSFWARNQPQHF. CDR3 sequence (DNA): TGTGCCAGCAGTTTTTGGGCCCGCAATCAGCCCCAGCATTTT. This sequence joins TRBV28 and TRBJ1-5, with D unresolved. The germline V and J ends were trimmed by 3 bases and 2 bases, with 8 bases remaining between them. CDR3 length equals 14 residues. The germline gives CDR1 MDHEN, CDR2 SYDVKM. The full variable domain, completed using reference TRBV28 and TRBJ1-5, is DVKVTQSSRYLVKRTGEKVFLECVQDMDHENMFWYRQDPGLGLRLIYFSYDVKMKEKGDIPEGYSVSREKKERFSLILESASTNQTSMYLCASSFWARNQPQHFGDGTRLSIL.

The genes are TRBV30 and TRBJ1-2, with D perhaps TRBD1 (5 bases). V was trimmed by 2 bases and J by 4 bases, leaving 8 bases between them. CDR3 size: 12 residues. Germline CDR1 and CDR2: GTSNPN and SVGIG (reference sequence). The CDR3 sequence is CAWSRGTYGYTF. The CDR3 coding sequence is TGTGCCTGGAGTAGGGGAACCTATGGCTACACCTTC.

This clone was found once. The chain recombines TRBV29-1 with TRBJ2-7, with 8 nucleotides matching TRBD1. The CDR3 spans 15 residues. The V gene's germline CDR1 is SQVTM and CDR2 ANQGSEA. The junction had 12 bases not matched to a gene; V was cut back by 3 bases and J by 5 bases. The CDR3 DNA reads TGCAGCGTTGAGTTCTCCGGGACAGGTATAGACGAGCAGTACTTC. Its translation is CSVEFSGTGIDEQYF.

The rearrangement uses TRBV30 and TRBJ1-4; possibly TRBD1 for D (5 bases). Germline V CDR1 and CDR2: GTSNPN, SVGIG (reference sequence). The CDR3 covers 16 residues. V dropped 1 base and J dropped 4 bases, with 16 bases sitting between them. The CDR3 spells CAWSGAAGEYNEKLFF. The CDR3 DNA follows: TGTGCCTGGAGTGGAGCCGCGGGGGAGTATAATGAAAAACTGTTTTTT.